These 20 T cell receptor beta chains were all obtained from the same sample, sequenced in a study of blood T cell repertoires in COVID-19. Profiling relied on immunoSEQ multiplex PCR, and the TCRdb table lists in-frame clones only, not all of them. The sample lists more than 25,000 clones, about nine tenths occurring once. Sequencing was carried out using peripheral blood. The receptors shown here come from a human donor with active COVID-19. The donor label of this sample is uncertain.

The chain employs TRBV19 and TRBJ1-2; TRBD1 agrees at 7 bases. The germline V gene has CDR1 LNHDA and CDR2 SQIVND (reference sequence). This CDR3 comprises 14 residues. V dropped 6 bases and J dropped 13; count of bases not matched to a gene: 17. The CDR3 nucleotides are TGTGCCAGTAGAGACCGGGACAGAATGCGAGTGGGCACCTTC. Translating gives CASRDRDRMRVGTF.

The chain's CDR3 is CASSYGQGNSGNTIYF. The CDR3 coding sequence is TGTGCCAGTAGTTACGGACAGGGTAACTCTGGAAACACCATATATTTT. The chain recombines TRBV19 with TRBJ1-3; 8 nucleotides match TRBD1. This CDR3 is 16 amino acids long. Trimming took 5 bases from V and 0 from J; bases not matched to a gene: 6. The germline CDR1 and CDR2 sequences are LNHDA and SQIVND (reference sequence).

The rearrangement links TRBV4-1 to TRBJ1-5; no firm D call. The CDR3 loop spans 15 amino acids. Per germline, CDR1 MGHRA and CDR2 YSYEKL. The V and J ends lost 1 base and 3 bases respectively, with 10 bases between them. The CDR3 nucleotides read TGCGCCAGCAGCCAAGGGCAGGCGAACAATCAGCCCCAGCATTTT. It encodes CASSQGQANNQPQHF.

This clone occurred once. This chain links TRBV6-1 with TRBJ1-2; possible D gene TRBD1, 5 bases. The CDR3 is 15 amino acids. V was cut by 1 base and J by 4 bases, with 13 bases left in between. Germline values: CDR1 MNHNS, CDR2 SASEGT. CDR3 protein: CASSEGEERGYGYTF. In DNA form, the CDR3 reads TGTGCCAGCAGTGAAGGGGAAGAAAGGGGCTATGGCTACACCTTC.

V is TRBV5-1 and J is TRBJ2-1; 10 nucleotides match TRBD2. CDR1 SGHRS and CDR2 YFSETQ come from the germline V gene. Losses at the gene ends were 0 bases for V and 6 bases for J; bases not matched to a gene: 6. The CDR3 runs to 16 residues. The CDR3 loop reads CASSLVLAGAGNEQFF. The CDR3 nucleotides read TGCGCCAGCAGCTTGGTGCTAGCGGGAGCGGGCAATGAGCAGTTCTTC.

The chain recombines TRBV7-9 with TRBJ2-4; 8 bases map to TRBD2. Germline CDR1 reads SEHNR; CDR2 reads FQNEAQ (reference sequence). The V and J ends lost 2 bases and 6 bases, in that order; junction bases with no gene match: 9. The CDR3 loop spans 16 amino acids. The CDR3 DNA reads TGTGCCAGCAGCTTAAGTACTAGCGGAGAGGGAAACATTCAGTACTTC. Residues: CASSLSTSGEGNIQYF.

The chain employs TRBV20-1 and TRBJ2-7; 7 nucleotides match TRBD1. The CDR3 is 14 residues long. V shed 3 bases and J 2 bases; nucleotides not matched to a gene: 7. CDR1 is DFQATT and CDR2 is SNEGSKA in the germline V gene (reference sequence). The CDR3 region is CSASWQTGAYEQYF. As DNA, the CDR3 is TGCAGTGCTAGTTGGCAAACAGGGGCCTACGAGCAGTACTTC.

This sequence joins TRBV25-1 and TRBJ2-3; the match to TRBD2 covers 7 bases. CDR3 size: 16 residues. V was pared by 6 bases and J by 4 bases, with 13 bases of the junction left unmatched. Germline CDR1 and CDR2: MGHDK and SYGVNS. CDR3 protein: CASRAMGGTGPDTQYF. Here the CDR3 DNA reads TGTGCCAGCAGGGCTATGGGGGGGACGGGGCCAGATACGCAGTATTTT.

The chain employs TRBV5-1 and TRBJ1-1; D call uncertain. CDR3 size: 14 residues. V dropped 0 bases and J dropped 1 base, with 7 bases sitting between them. Germline CDR1 SGHRS, CDR2 YFSETQ. CDR3 amino acids: CASSLVRSNTEAFF. CDR3 nucleotide sequence: TGCGCCAGCAGCTTGGTCAGGTCGAACACTGAAGCTTTCTTT.

The chain recombines TRBV4-1 with TRBJ1-5; D perhaps matches TRBD1 (6 bases). This CDR3 spans 17 amino acids. Deletions cut 1 base from V and 0 bases from J, with 13 bases between. Germline-derived CDR1 and CDR2 are MGHRA and YSYEKL. Written as DNA, the CDR3 is TGCGCCAGCAGCCAAGCAGGGGCCGGCAATAGCAATCAGCCCCAGCATTTT. This sequence encodes CASSQAGAGNSNQPQHF.

Only one count was recorded for this clone. V and J are TRBV7-3 and TRBJ2-7, with 7 bases lining up with TRBD2. The CDR3 runs 13 residues. The V gene end was trimmed by 5 bases and the J gene end by 1 base; junction bases not matched to a gene: 2. Germline V gene lookup returns CDR1 SGHTA and CDR2 FQGTGA. CDR3 region: CASSQAGSYEQYF. DNA for the CDR3: TGTGCCAGCAGCCAAGCGGGGTCCTACGAGCAGTACTTC.

The chain is built from TRBV4-1 and TRBJ2-1, with 11 nucleotides matching TRBD2. CDR1 and CDR2 (germline): MGHRA, YSYEKL. V was clipped by 0 bases and J by 5 bases; unmatched bases: 9. The CDR3 runs 18 residues. The CDR3, as DNA: TGCGCCAGCAGCCAAGAACCCCTGACTAGCGGGGCTAACAATGAGCAGTTCTTC. Protein product: CASSQEPLTSGANNEQFF.

In nucleotides, the CDR3 is TGCGCCAGCAGCCACCTACGGGACTGGGACAATGAGCAGTTCTTC. Protein product: CASSHLRDWDNEQFF. This chain joins TRBV4-1 and TRBJ2-1; D might be TRBD2 (6 bases). This CDR3 is 15 amino acids long. Per germline, CDR1 MGHRA and CDR2 YSYEKL. The V end lost 3 bases, the J end lost 5 bases, and 14 bases lay between the germline ends.

This clone has a single count. The V and J genes are TRBV18 and TRBJ2-7; TRBD2 matches at 7 bases. Germline CDR1 is KGHSH and CDR2 is LQKENI. The CDR3 is made up of 13 amino acids. J was trimmed by 4 bases and V by 3 bases; bases with no gene match: 3. DNA of the CDR3: TGTGCCAGCTCACCGGGACTAACATACGAGCAGTACTTC. Translated: CASSPGLTYEQYF.

The genes are TRBV5-1 and TRBJ2-5; 16 positions match TRBD2. V lost 4 bases and J lost 0; bases outside the gene matches: 21. Germline CDR1 is SGHRS and CDR2 is YFSETQ. The CDR3 covers 23 residues. The CDR3 region has the DNA TGCGCCAGCAGCAAGGCCCCGGGACTAGCGGGGGGGACCGGGGCCGGAGACCAAGAGACCCAGTACTTC. Encoded protein: CASSKAPGLAGGTGAGDQETQYF.

The chain links TRBV5-4 to TRBJ2-5; 8 bases match TRBD1. The CDR3 contains 15 residues. V was clipped by 5 bases and J by 5 bases; unmatched bases: 11. The germline CDR1 and CDR2 sequences are SGHNT and YYREEE (reference sequence). Here the CDR3 DNA reads TGTGCCAGCAGTCCCCAGGGGGCGCGGAGTGAGACCCAGTACTTC. It encodes CASSPQGARSETQYF. The whole variable domain, remainder taken from reference TRBV5-4 and TRBJ2-5, is ETGVTQSPTHLIKTRGQQVTLRCSSQSGHNTVSWYQQALGQGPQFIFQYYREEENGRGNFPPRFSGLQFPNYSSELNVNALELDDSALYLCASSPQGARSETQYFGPGTRLLVL.

The chain employs TRBV27 and TRBJ1-2; D might be TRBD1 (6 bases). The V end was cut by 6 bases, the J end by 2 bases, with 16 bases between. The CDR3 contains 15 residues. The germline gives CDR1 MNHEY, CDR2 SMNVEV (reference sequence). The CDR3 here is CASRASGVRNYGYTF. The CDR3 region has the DNA TGTGCCAGCAGAGCATCAGGGGTGAGGAACTATGGCTACACCTTC.

The V and J genes are TRBV2 and TRBJ2-5; 14 bases align to TRBD2. The junction had 3 bases not matched to a gene; V was cut back by 4 bases and J by 2 bases. Germline loops: CDR1 SNHLY, CDR2 FYNNEI. This CDR3 comprises 16 residues. CDR3 in DNA: TGTGCCAGCAGTGCCGGGACTAGCGGGGGTCAAGAGACCCAGTACTTC. Translating gives CASSAGTSGGQETQYF.

This clone appeared a few times. The chain carries TRBV20-1 and TRBJ1-2, with 7 positions matching TRBD1. J lost 4 bases, V lost 3 bases, and 5 bases had no gene match. There are 13 residues in the CDR3. CDR1 and CDR2 (germline): DFQATT, SNEGSKA (reference sequence). Written as DNA, the CDR3 is TGCAGTGCTAGTGAACAGGGGACCTATGGCTACACCTTC. It is translated as CSASEQGTYGYTF.

This rearrangement joins TRBV6-5 to TRBJ2-5; D is perhaps TRBD1 (6 bases). Germline CDR1 MNHEY, CDR2 SVGAGI. This CDR3 region has 14 residues. Trimming took 5 bases from V and 4 from J, leaving 14 bases between them. The CDR3 sequence: CASSLRGLAETQYF. CDR3 nucleotide sequence: TGTGCCAGCAGTCTCAGGGGTTTGGCAGAGACCCAGTACTTC.